Below, 4 T cell receptor beta chains from the same sample are listed, as sequenced in a study of monozygotic twins with inflammatory bowel disease. TCRdb reanalyzed the 5' RACE reads, giving one entry per CDR3 protein sequence and no DNA. This sample's clone table lists about 330,000 distinct CDR3 sequences. Sequenced input: blood. Receptors originate from a human donor with ulcerative colitis or Crohn's disease, or a healthy co-twin of an affected twin (not recorded which).

The J gene is TRBJ1-4, the V gene TRBV18; TCRdb's D call, TRBD1, is unchecked because there is no DNA. The V gene's germline CDR1 is KGHSH and CDR2 LQKENI. The CDR3 spans 15 residues. The chain's CDR3 is CASSQMTGTNEKLFF.

The chain couples TRBV5-6 to TRBJ1-1; TCRdb picks TRBD1, but there is no DNA to check that call. Per germline, CDR1 SGHDT and CDR2 YYEEEE. The CDR3 is made up of 16 amino acids. The CDR3 reads CASSSGTGKGGTEAFF.

V usage is TRBV3-1 and J usage is TRBJ2-2; without DNA, the TCRdb call of TRBD1 cannot be checked. Germline CDR1 and CDR2: LGHDT and YNNKEL (reference sequence). The CDR3 runs 15 residues. CDR3 residues: CASSRGEGYTGELFF.

This chain connects TRBV5-1 to TRBJ2-5; TCRdb names TRBD1, which stays unverified in the absence of DNA. Germline CDR1 SGHRS, CDR2 YFSETQ. The CDR3 is made up of 16 amino acids. The CDR3: CASSLVLRPPGETQYF.